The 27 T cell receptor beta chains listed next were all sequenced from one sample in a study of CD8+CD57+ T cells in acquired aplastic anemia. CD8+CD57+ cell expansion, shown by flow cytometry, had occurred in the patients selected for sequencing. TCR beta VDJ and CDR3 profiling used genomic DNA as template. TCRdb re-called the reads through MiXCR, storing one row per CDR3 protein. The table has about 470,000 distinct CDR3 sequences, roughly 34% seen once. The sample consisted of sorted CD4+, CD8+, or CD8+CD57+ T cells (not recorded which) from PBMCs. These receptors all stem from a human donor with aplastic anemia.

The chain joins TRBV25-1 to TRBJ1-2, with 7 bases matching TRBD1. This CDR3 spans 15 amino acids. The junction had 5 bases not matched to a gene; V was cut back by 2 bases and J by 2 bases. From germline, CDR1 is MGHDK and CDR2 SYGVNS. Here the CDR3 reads CASSEDRAGNYGYTF. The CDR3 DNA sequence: TGTGCCAGCAGTGAAGACAGGGCGGGGAACTATGGCTACACCTTC.

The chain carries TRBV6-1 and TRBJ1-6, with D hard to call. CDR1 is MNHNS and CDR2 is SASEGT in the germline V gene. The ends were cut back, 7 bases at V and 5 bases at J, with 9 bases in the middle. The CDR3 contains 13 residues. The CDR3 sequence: CASILGNNSPLHF. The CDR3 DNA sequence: TGTGCCAGCATCCTTGGTAATAATTCACCCCTCCACTTT.

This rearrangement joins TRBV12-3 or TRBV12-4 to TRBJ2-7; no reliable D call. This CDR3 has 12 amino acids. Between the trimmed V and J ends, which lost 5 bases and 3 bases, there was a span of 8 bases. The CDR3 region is CASSPSGYEQYV. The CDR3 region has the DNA TGTGCCAGCAGTCCGTCGGGCTACGAGCAGTACGTC.

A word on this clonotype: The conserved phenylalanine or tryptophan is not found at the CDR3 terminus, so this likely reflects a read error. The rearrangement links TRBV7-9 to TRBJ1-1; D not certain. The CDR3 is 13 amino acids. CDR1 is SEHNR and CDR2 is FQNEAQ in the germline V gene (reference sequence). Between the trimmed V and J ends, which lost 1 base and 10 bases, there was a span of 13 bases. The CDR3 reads CASSLGQVPRAFS. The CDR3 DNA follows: TGTGCCAGCAGCTTAGGGCAGGTTCCTCGAGCTTTCTCT.

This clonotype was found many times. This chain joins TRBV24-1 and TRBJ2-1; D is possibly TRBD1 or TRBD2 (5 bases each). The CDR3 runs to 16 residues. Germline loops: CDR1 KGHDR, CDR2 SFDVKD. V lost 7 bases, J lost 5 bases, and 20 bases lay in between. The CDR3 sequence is CATSPSGTVDDNEQFF. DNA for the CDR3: TGTGCCACCAGCCCCAGTGGGACGGTCGATGACAATGAGCAGTTCTTC.

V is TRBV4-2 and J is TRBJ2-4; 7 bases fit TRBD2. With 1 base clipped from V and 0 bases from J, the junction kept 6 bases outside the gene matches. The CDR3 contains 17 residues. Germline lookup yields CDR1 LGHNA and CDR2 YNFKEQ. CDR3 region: CASSQVAGSLAKNIQYF. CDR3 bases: TGTGCCAGCAGCCAAGTAGCGGGTAGCCTAGCCAAAAACATTCAGTACTTC.

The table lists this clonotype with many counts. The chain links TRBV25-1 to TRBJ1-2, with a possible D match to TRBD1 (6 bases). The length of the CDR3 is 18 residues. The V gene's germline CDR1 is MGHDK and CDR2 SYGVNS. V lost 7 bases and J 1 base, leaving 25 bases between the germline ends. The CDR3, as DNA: TGTGCCAGCACCGAGGGGGAACAGGAACGGGTTTTTAACTATGGCTACACCTTC. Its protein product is CASTEGEQERVFNYGYTF.

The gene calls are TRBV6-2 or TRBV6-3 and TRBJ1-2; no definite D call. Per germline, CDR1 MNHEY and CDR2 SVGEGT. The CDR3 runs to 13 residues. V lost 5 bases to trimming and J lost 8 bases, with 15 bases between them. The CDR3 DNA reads TGTGCCAGCAGTCCTCCAAAATTCGGGGGCTACACCTTC. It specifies CASSPPKFGGYTF.

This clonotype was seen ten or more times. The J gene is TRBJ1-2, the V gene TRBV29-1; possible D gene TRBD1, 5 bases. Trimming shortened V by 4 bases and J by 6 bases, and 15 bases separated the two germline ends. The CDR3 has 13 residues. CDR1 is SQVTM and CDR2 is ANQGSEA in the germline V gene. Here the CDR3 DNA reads TGCAGCGTTGGCCCCAGGTGGGGCGATGGCTACACCTTC. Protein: CSVGPRWGDGYTF.

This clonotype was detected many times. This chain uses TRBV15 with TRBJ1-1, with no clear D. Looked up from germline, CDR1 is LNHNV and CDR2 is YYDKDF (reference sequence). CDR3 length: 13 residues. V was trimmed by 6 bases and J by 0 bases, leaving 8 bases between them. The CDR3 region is CATSGRVNTEAFF. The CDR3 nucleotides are TGTGCCACCAGTGGACGGGTGAACACTGAAGCTTTCTTT.

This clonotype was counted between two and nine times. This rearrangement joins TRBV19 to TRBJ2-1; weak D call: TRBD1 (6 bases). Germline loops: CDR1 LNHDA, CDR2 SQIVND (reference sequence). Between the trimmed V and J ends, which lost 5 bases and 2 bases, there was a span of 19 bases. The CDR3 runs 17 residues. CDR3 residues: CASSLHRTAKAYNEQFF. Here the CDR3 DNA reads TGTGCCAGTAGTCTACACCGGACAGCCAAGGCCTACAATGAGCAGTTCTTC. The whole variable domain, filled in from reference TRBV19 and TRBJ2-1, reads DGGITQSPKYLFRKEGQNVTLSCEQNLNHDAMYWYRQDPGQGLRLIYYSQIVNDFQKGDIAEGYSVSREKKESFPLTVTSAQKNPTAFYLCASSLHRTAKAYNEQFFGPGTRLTVL.

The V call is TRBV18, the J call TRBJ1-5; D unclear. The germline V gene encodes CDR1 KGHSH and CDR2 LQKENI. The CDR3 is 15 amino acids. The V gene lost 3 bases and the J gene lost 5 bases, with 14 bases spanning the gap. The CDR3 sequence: CASSPYKDFDQPQHF. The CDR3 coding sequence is TGTGCCAGCTCACCCTATAAGGACTTCGATCAGCCCCAGCATTTT.

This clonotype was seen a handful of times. CDR3 sequence reads: CASSLVSGGDGTQYF. DNA for the CDR3: TGTGCCAGCAGCTTAGTTTCTGGCGGGGATGGTACGCAGTATTTT. The chain is built from TRBV11-2 and TRBJ2-3; possibly TRBD2 for D (6 bases). Germline V gene lookup returns CDR1 SGHAT and CDR2 FQNNGV. Trimming took off 1 base at V and 8 bases at J, with 16 bases between the two ends. The CDR3 length is 15 residues.

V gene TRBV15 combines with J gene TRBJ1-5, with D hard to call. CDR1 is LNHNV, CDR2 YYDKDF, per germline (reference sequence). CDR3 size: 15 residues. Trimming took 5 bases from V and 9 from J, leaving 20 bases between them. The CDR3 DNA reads TGTGCCACCAGCGTAAAGATAGCGGGAGTCACGCCCCAGCATTTT. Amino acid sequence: CATSVKIAGVTPQHF.

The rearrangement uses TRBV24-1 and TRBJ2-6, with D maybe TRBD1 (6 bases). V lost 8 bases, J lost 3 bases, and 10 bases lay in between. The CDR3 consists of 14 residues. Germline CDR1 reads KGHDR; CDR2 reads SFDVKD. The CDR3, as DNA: TGTGCCACCACACAGGGTTTTGGGGCCAACGTCCTGACTTTC. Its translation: CATTQGFGANVLTF.

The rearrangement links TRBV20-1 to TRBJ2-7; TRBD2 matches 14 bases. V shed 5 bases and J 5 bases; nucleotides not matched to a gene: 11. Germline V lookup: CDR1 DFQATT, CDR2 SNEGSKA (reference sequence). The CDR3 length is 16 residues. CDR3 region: CSASGTSGSRRHEQYF. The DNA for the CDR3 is TGCAGTGCTTCCGGGACTAGCGGGAGTCGGAGGCACGAGCAGTACTTC.

As DNA, the CDR3 is TGTGCCAGCAGCCGGACAGACACCTTACCGGGGACCTACGAGCAGTACTTC. As protein: CASSRTDTLPGTYEQYF. The rearrangement uses TRBV11-2 and TRBJ2-7; D is possibly TRBD1 (6 bases). Germline V gene sequence: CDR1 SGHAT, CDR2 FQNNGV. Between the trimmed V and J ends, which lost 5 bases and 2 bases, there was a span of 22 bases. The CDR3 has 17 residues.

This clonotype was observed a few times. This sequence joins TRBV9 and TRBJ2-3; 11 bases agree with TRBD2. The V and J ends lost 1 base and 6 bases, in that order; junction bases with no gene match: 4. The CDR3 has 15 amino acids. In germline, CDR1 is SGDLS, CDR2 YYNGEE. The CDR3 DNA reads TGTGCCAGCAGCGTAATAGCGGGAGGGCTCGATACGCAGTATTTT. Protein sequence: CASSVIAGGLDTQYF.

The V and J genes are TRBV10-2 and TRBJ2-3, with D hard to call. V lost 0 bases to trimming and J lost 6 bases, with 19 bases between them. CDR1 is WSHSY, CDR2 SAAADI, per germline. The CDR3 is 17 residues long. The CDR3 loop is CASSESSRVLGSDTQYF. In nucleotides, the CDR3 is TGCGCCAGCAGTGAGTCTAGTCGGGTTCTGGGGTCCGATACGCAGTATTTT.

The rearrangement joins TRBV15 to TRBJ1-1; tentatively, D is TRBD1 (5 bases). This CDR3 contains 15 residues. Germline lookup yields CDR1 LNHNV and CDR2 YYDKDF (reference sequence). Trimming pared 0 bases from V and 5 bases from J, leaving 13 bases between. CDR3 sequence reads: CATSRDYAGRTEAFF. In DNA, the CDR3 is TGTGCCACCAGCAGAGATTACGCAGGGCGGACTGAAGCTTTCTTT. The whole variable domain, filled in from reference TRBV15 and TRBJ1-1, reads DAMVIQNPRYQVTQFGKPVTLSCSQTLNHNVMYWYQQKSSQAPKLLFHYYDKDFNNEADTPDNFQSRRPNTSFCFLDIRSPGLGDTAMYLCATSRDYAGRTEAFFGQGTRLTVV.

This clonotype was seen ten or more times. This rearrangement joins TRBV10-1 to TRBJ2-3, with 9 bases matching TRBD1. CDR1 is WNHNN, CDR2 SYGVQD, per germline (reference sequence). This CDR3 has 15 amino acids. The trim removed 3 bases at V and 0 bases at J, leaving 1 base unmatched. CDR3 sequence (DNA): TGCGCCAGCAGTGAAGGGACAGGGAGCACAGATACGCAGTATTTT. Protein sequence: CASSEGTGSTDTQYF.

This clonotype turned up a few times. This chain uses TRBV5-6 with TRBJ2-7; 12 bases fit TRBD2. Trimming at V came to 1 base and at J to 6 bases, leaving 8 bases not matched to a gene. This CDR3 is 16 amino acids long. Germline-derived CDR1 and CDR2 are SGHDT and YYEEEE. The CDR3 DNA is TGTGCCAGCAGCTTGTTTGCTAGCGGGGGGGTTGTCGAGCAGTACTTC. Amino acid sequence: CASSLFASGGVVEQYF.

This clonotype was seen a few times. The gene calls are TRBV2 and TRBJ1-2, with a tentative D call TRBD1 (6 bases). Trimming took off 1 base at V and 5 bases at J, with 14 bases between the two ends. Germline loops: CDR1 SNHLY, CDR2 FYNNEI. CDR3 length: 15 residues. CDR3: CASSEVRGTEYGYTF. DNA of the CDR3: TGTGCCAGCAGTGAAGTGAGGGGGACGGAGTATGGCTACACCTTC.

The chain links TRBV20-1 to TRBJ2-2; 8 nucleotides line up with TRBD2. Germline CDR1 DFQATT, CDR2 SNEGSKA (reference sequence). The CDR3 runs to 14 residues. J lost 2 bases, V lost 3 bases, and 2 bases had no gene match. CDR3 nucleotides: TGCAGTGCTAGGGTAGCGGGAAACACCGGGGAGCTGTTTTTT. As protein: CSARVAGNTGELFF.

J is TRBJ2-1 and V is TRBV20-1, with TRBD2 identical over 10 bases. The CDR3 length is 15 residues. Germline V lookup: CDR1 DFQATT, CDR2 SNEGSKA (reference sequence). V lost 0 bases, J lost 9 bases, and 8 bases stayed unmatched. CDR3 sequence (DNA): TGCAGTGCTAGAGATCCCAGCGGGAGGGACGCTGAGCAGTTCTTC. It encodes CSARDPSGRDAEQFF.

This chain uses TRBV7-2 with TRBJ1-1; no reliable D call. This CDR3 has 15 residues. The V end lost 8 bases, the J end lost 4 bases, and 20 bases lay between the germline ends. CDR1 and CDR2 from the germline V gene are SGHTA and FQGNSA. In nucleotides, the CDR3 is TGTGCCAGCGGAGTACGTCCCCTCGCCGTCACTGAAGCTTTCTTT. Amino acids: CASGVRPLAVTEAFF.

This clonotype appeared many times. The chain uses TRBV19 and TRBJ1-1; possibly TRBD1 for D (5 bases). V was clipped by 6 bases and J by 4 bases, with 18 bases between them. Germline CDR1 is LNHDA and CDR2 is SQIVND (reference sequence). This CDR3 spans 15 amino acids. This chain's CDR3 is CASSRGEVGGTEAFF. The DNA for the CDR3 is TGTGCCAGTAGCCGAGGGGAGGTGGGAGGCACTGAAGCTTTCTTT.